This TCR beta chain was retrieved from a study of blood T cells in healthy people across ages. It was with a sample-barcoded 5' primer and a J-beta primer mix that a second PCR of roughly 7 to 12 cycles was run. Each cDNA molecule was tagged by a template-switch adaptor with 12 random nucleotides. TCRdb independently ran MiXCR on the 5' RACE reads; one entry per CDR3 protein. The table has more than 550,000 distinct CDR3 sequences, about 24% seen once. J was trimmed by 3 bases and V by 9 bases; bases with no gene match: 6. Germline CDR1 SNHLY, CDR2 FYNNEI. This CDR3 comprises 13 residues. Each sample yielded at least 6.5 million isolated PBMCs.

The V and J genes are TRBV2 and TRBJ2-3, with 7 positions matching TRBD2. The TCR originated in a man between 65 and 85 years old in good health. Sequenced: blood. CDR3 loop: CASQQRGTDTQYF. The CDR3 DNA follows: TGTGCCAGTCAGCAGCGGGGAACAGATACGCAGTATTTT. The full variable domain, in which reference TRBV2 and TRBJ2-3 provide the parts outside the CDR3, is EPEVTQTPSHQVTQMGQEVILRCVPISNHLYFYWYRQILGQKVEFLVSFYNNEISEKSEIFDDQFSVERPDGSNFTLKIRSTKLEDSAMYFCASQQRGTDTQYFGPGTRLTVL.